This T cell receptor beta chain was obtained from a study of T-cell reconstitution after alpha-beta-depleted transplantation in children. Per the germline V gene, CDR1 is DFQATT and CDR2 is SNEGSKA (reference sequence). The CDR3 has 14 amino acids. V dropped 5 bases and J dropped 3; count of bases not matched to a gene: 6. This clonotype was observed a few times. No antigen is known for it. General study findings and limits: Where alpha-beta T cells came from about two months after transplant was reportedly several hundred expanded graft clones. Surviving thymic progenitors and recipient T cells were the source of high TCRbeta diversity at day 60 in some patients. Diversity and T-cell counts at one year after transplant derived mostly from new T cells.

For TCRbeta, the library was prepared with unique molecular identifiers. TCRdb ran MiXCR on the PCR reads and lists one entry per CDR3 protein. The top ten hold roughly 13% of the sample, which has 600,000 or so distinct CDR3 sequences, 23% seen once. This chain uses TRBV20-1 with TRBJ1-2, with 10 bases fitting TRBD1. Sequenced material: PBMCs, mostly from graft donor cells, taken 360 days after TCRalphabeta/CD19-depleted stem cell transplant. The clonotype comes from a boy younger than two who had a stem cell transplant for acute myeloid leukemia, so the T cells may come from the graft donor. CDR3: CSAPGTGDDYGYTF. The CDR3 DNA reads as TGCAGTGCTCCCGGGACAGGGGACGACTATGGCTACACCTTC.